Listed here is a single T cell receptor (beta chain). Its target is not known. CDR3 length: 19 residues. The V and J ends lost 4 bases and 0 bases respectively, with 19 bases between them. Germline V CDR1 and CDR2: SGHAT, FQNNGV. The data were taken from a study of cytomegalovirus exposure and HLA in healthy donors. Primers included in the PCR were 60 Vbeta and 13 Jbeta primers. Sequencing was performed with immunoSEQ multiplex PCR; in TCRdb, only in-frame clones are kept and a portion is missing. The data contain approximately 190,000 clones, 80% to 85% of them seen just once; the ten biggest clones take up approximately 0.8%. Study conclusions and caveats: Donor immune exposure was known only as CMV serostatus. The study found most TCR sequences rare, yet found some public TCRs in many donors.

The sample taken for sequencing was PBMCs. The sequence was obtained from a woman aged 18 to 35 in good health and CMV-seronegative. The chain employs TRBV11-2 and TRBJ1-6; tentatively, D is TRBD1 (6 bases). CDR3 bases: TGTGCCAGCAGCTCCATCCCTAACAGGGCTAGCTCCTATAATTCACCCCTCCACTTT. Amino acid sequence: CASSSIPNRASSYNSPLHF.